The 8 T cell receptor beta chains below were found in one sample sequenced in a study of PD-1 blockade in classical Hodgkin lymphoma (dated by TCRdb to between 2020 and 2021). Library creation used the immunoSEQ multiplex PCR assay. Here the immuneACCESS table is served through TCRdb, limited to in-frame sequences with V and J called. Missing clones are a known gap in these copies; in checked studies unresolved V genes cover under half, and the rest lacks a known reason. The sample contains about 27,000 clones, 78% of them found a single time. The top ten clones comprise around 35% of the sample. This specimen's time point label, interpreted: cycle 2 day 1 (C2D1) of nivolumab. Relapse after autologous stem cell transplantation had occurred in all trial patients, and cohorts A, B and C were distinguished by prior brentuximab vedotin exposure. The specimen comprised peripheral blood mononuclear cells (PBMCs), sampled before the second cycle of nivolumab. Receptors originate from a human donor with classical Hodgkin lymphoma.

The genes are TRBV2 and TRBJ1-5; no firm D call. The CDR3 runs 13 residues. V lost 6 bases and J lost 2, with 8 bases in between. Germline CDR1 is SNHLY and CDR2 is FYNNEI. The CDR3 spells CASRHMGNQPQHF. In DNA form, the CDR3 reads TGTGCCAGCAGACATATGGGCAATCAGCCCCAGCATTTT.

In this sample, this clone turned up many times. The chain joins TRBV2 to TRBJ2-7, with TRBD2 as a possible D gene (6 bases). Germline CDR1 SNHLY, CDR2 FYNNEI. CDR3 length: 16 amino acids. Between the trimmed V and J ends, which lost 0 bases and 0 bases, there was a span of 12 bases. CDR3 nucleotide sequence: TGTGCCAGCAGTGAAGCAGGAGGGGTTGGCTCCTACGAGCAGTACTTC. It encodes CASSEAGGVGSYEQYF. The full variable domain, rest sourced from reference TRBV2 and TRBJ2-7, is EPEVTQTPSHQVTQMGQEVILRCVPISNHLYFYWYRQILGQKVEFLVSFYNNEISEKSEIFDDQFSVERPDGSNFTLKIRSTKLEDSAMYFCASSEAGGVGSYEQYFGPGTRLTVT.

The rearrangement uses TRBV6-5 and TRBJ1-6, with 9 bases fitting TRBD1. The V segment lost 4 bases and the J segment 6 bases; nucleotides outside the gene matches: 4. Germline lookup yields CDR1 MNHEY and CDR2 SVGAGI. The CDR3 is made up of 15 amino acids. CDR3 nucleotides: TGTGCCAGCAGTTCACAGGGGGCTACTAATTCACCCCTCCACTTT. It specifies CASSSQGATNSPLHF.

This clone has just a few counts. CDR3 protein: CASSHETGNQPQHF. CDR3 nucleotides: TGTGCCAGCAGCCATGAGACAGGGAATCAGCCCCAGCATTTT. This rearrangement joins TRBV28 to TRBJ1-5; 7 positions match TRBD1. This CDR3 region has 14 residues. Germline CDR1 MDHEN, CDR2 SYDVKM. V lost 6 bases and J lost 4; bases outside the gene matches: 6.

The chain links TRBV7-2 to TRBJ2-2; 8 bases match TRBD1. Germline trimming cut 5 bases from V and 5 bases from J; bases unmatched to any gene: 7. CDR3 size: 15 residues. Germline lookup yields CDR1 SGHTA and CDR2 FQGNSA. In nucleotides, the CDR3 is TGTGCCAGCAGCCCCCCAGGGGGCGAGACCGGGGAGCTGTTTTTT. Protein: CASSPPGGETGELFF.

The CDR3 DNA reads as TGTGCCAGCACCCAAGGAGACTATGGCTACACCTTC. Residues: CASTQGDYGYTF. The rearrangement joins TRBV28 to TRBJ1-2, with unresolved D. The germline gives CDR1 MDHEN, CDR2 SYDVKM. Trimming took 7 bases from V and 3 from J, leaving 9 bases between them. CDR3 length equals 12 residues.

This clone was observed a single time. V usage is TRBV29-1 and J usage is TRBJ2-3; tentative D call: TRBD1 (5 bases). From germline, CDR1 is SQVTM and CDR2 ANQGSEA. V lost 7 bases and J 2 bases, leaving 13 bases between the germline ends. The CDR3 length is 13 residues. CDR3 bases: TGCAGCGGGGAAAGACAGAACACAGATACGCAGTATTTT. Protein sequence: CSGERQNTDTQYF.

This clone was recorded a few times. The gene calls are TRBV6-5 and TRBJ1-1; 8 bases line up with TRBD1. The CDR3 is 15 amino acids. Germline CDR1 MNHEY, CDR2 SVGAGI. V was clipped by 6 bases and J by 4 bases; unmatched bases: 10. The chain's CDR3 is CASRAGGLGGTEAFF. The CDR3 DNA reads TGTGCCAGCAGGGCAGGGGGCCTCGGGGGCACTGAAGCTTTCTTT.